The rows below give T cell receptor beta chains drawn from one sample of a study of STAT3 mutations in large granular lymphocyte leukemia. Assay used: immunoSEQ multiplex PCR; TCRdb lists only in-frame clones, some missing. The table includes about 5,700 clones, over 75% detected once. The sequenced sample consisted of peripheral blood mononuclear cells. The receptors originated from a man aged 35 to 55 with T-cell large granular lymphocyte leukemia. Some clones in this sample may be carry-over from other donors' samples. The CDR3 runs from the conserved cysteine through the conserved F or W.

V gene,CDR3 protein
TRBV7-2,CASTLDSSSYNEQFF
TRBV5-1,CASSPGTAKETQYF
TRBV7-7,CASSPRTSGRHTGELFF
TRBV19,CASTRGGLSEKLFF
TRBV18,CASSPGSTDTQYF
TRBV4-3,CASSQEQGGADTQYF
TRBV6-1,CASSELSYGYTF
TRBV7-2,CASSTTPGYGYTF
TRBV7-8,CASSRTSGSSTGELFF
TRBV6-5,CASSYPTSGSGEQFF
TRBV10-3,CAISDELGRAGNTIYF
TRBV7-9,CASSPRTDPGERAQYF
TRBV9,CASSGGLAVYNEQFF
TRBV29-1,CSVGPLGTQYF
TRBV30,CAWNSGNTDTQYF
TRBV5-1,CASSTLAGGAPYEQYF
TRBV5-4,CASSLQGGYGYTF
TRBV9,CASSTGLSSYNEQFF
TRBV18,CASSPPLLERETYNEQFF
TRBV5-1,CASSKDSQPSYEQYF
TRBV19,CASSISSWTGELFF
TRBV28,CASSLSTNRAQPQHF
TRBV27,CASSFRSPDGQTSGVHVDTQYF
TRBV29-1,CSVSQRNEQFF
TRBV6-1,CASSRSSGTYEQYF
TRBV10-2,CASASYNEQFF
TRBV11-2,CASSLDSSVRGYTF
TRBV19,CASSMSRTGNQPQHF
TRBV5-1,CASSWEGGRDTEAFF
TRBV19,CAGKSPLTGELFF
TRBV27,CASISGNTQYF
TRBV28,CASTTGDRDNQPQHF
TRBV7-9,CASSLLFSFTAEGYTF
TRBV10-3,CAISDQRRQGTYEQYF
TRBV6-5,CASGRGPYEQYF
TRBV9,CASSVGPQREGPPHEQFF
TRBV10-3,CAISGDTMNTEAFF
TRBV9,CASSVEGGPTYEQYF
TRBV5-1,CASSKEGATTGELFF
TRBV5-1,CASSLTEAYYEQYF
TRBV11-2,CASSHIGAYEQYF
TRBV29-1,CSVSGRASDTQYF
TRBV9,CASSVGTGALMNTEAFF
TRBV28,CASSSAGQADSPYEQYF
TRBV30,CAWSVIRDTGELFF
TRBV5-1,CASSSDGGNEQYF
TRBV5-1,CASSLEGSGNTIYF
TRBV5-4,CASSLNNEQFF
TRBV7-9,CASSPGKTGYNEKLFF
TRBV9,CASSVTSGDRVPASGANVLTF